The 2 T cell receptor beta chains presented below share a single source sample, sequenced in a study of T cells in Graves' hyperthyroidism and ophthalmopathy. Amplified TCR beta CDR3 regions derived from RNA transcripts. The TCR CDR3 was amplified in a first-round RT-PCR using the HTBI primer set. TCRdb reanalysed the multiplex PCR reads using MiXCR and keeps one entry per CDR3 protein. The sample includes fewer than 350,000 distinct CDR3 sequences, roughly a fifth of them seen just once. The specimen was blood. These receptors all come from a man in his forties or fifties with Graves' ophthalmopathy.

The chain couples TRBV6-2 or TRBV6-3 to TRBJ1-5; unclear D gene. Trimming cost V 0 bases and J 4 bases, with 10 bases left between them. The length of the CDR3 is 15 residues. Germline CDR1 MNHEY, CDR2 SVGEGT. The CDR3 region has the DNA TGTGCCAGCAGTTACTCTGGGTTAGGGAATCAGCCCCAGCATTTT. Its translation: CASSYSGLGNQPQHF.

The table lists this clonotype with many counts. The chain couples TRBV6-6 to TRBJ1-4; D may be TRBD1 (5 bases). Germline CDR1 and CDR2: MNHNY and SVGAGI (reference sequence). This CDR3 region has 15 residues. V was cut by 0 bases and J by 8 bases, with 13 bases left in between. The CDR3 here is CASSYSMGGDEKLFF. DNA for the CDR3: TGTGCCAGCAGTTACTCGATGGGGGGAGACGAAAAACTGTTTTTT.